The 22 T cell receptor beta chains reported below all come from one sample, sequenced in a study of siplizumab effects on memory and regulatory T cells. Assay used: immunoSEQ multiplex PCR; TCRdb lists only in-frame clones, some missing. The sample gives about 52,000 clones, about 97% of which show up once; around 0.6% is in the top ten. Sequencing input: naive CD4+ T cells sorted from blood. The receptors were sampled from a human donor in good health.

The gene calls are TRBV30 and TRBJ2-3, with TRBD2 identical over 7 bases. Germline CDR1 reads GTSNPN; CDR2 reads SVGIG (reference sequence). J was trimmed by 0 bases and V by 0 bases; bases with no gene match: 6. This CDR3 spans 16 amino acids. Written as DNA, the CDR3 is TGTGCCTGGAGTGTAAGGGCTAGCGGTAGCACAGATACGCAGTATTTT. This translates into CAWSVRASGSTDTQYF.

The genes are TRBV6-1 and TRBJ1-5, with D perhaps matching TRBD1 (5 bases). Germline V gene sequence: CDR1 MNHNS, CDR2 SASEGT. This CDR3 contains 14 residues. V lost 7 bases and J 1 base, leaving 11 bases between the germline ends. This CDR3 is CASTGGGSNQPQHF. The CDR3 nucleotides are TGTGCCAGCACCGGGGGTGGGAGCAATCAGCCCCAGCATTTT.

The chain couples TRBV2 to TRBJ2-2, with 7 bases lining up with TRBD2. The CDR3 covers 15 residues. CDR1 and CDR2 from the germline V gene are SNHLY and FYNNEI. V was pared by 7 bases and J by 1 base, with 6 bases of the junction left unmatched. The CDR3 here is CASNLLAQNTGELFF. For the CDR3, the DNA is TGTGCCAGCAACCTACTAGCGCAGAACACCGGGGAGCTGTTTTTT.

The chain recombines TRBV7-2 with TRBJ1-5; D gene ambiguous. The V end lost 4 bases, the J end lost 6 bases, and 7 bases lay between the germline ends. There are 12 residues in the CDR3. CDR1 and CDR2 from the germline V gene are SGHTA and FQGNSA. CDR3 sequence (DNA): TGTGCCAGCAGCTACCCTAGTCAGCCCCAGCATTTT. Protein sequence: CASSYPSQPQHF. The variable domain in full, completed from reference TRBV7-2 and TRBJ1-5, reads GAGVSQSPSNKVTEKGKDVELRCDPISGHTALYWYRQSLGQGLEFLIYFQGNSAPDKSGLPSDRFSAERTGGSVSTLTIQRTQQEDSAVYLCASSYPSQPQHFGDGTRLSIL.

This chain uses TRBV2 with TRBJ1-2; weak D call: TRBD1 (5 bases). The V end was cut by 6 bases, the J end by 4 bases, with 21 bases between. Per the germline V gene, CDR1 is SNHLY and CDR2 is FYNNEI. The CDR3 runs to 16 residues. CDR3 residues: CASRTSGGGITYGYTF. In DNA, the CDR3 is TGTGCCAGCAGAACATCAGGCGGGGGTATCACCTATGGCTACACCTTC. Full variable domain (missing parts from reference TRBV2 and TRBJ1-2): EPEVTQTPSHQVTQMGQEVILRCVPISNHLYFYWYRQILGQKVEFLVSFYNNEISEKSEIFDDQFSVERPDGSNFTLKIRSTKLEDSAMYFCASRTSGGGITYGYTFGSGTRLTVV.

V and J are TRBV4-2 and TRBJ2-7, with 12 nucleotides matching TRBD2. This CDR3 is 17 amino acids long. CDR1 LGHNA and CDR2 YNFKEQ come from the germline V gene. Germline trimming cut 3 bases from V and 5 bases from J; bases unmatched to any gene: 11. The CDR3 DNA reads as TGTGCCAGCAGCCAGGACACCCTAGCGGGAGGGATCAACGAGCAGTACTTC. Translating it yields CASSQDTLAGGINEQYF.

The V gene is TRBV11-1, the J gene TRBJ2-1, with D possibly matching TRBD1 (6 bases). Per germline, CDR1 SGHAT and CDR2 FQDESV (reference sequence). V was shortened by 1 base and J by 7 bases, with 17 bases between the two germline ends. The CDR3 loop spans 16 amino acids. Written as DNA, the CDR3 is TGTGCCAGCAGCTTAGAAGGGGACAAAACATGGAATGAGCAGTTCTTC. Translated: CASSLEGDKTWNEQFF.

This clone was found once. The V call is TRBV2, the J call TRBJ2-7; 12 bases map to TRBD2. The CDR3 runs 15 residues. CDR1 SNHLY and CDR2 FYNNEI come from the germline V gene. Trimming cost V 7 bases and J 2 bases; bases outside gene matches: 6. The CDR3 here is CASTPTSGRTYEQYF. The CDR3 DNA reads TGTGCCAGCACCCCGACTAGCGGGAGAACCTACGAGCAGTACTTC.

The V call is TRBV10-3, the J call TRBJ1-5, with a weak D call TRBD1 (6 bases). CDR3 length: 13 amino acids. V dropped 10 bases and J dropped 6 bases, with 16 bases sitting between them. Germline V CDR1 and CDR2: ENHRY, SYGVKD. The CDR3 sequence: CATQQGQTQPQHF. CDR3 bases: TGTGCCACCCAACAGGGCCAAACTCAGCCCCAGCATTTT.

The J gene is TRBJ2-1, the V gene TRBV10-3; weak D call: TRBD1 (6 bases). The CDR3 is 17 amino acids. Per germline, CDR1 ENHRY and CDR2 SYGVKD. The V end lost 6 bases, the J end lost 0 bases, and 18 bases lay between the germline ends. CDR3 region: CAIRAGGGRGSYNEQFF. In DNA, the CDR3 is TGTGCCATCAGGGCTGGGGGCGGTCGAGGCTCCTACAATGAGCAGTTCTTC.

Points on this clone: Other nucleotide sequences from this sample produce the same CDR3. The chain recombines TRBV5-8 with TRBJ2-5, with a weak D call TRBD1 (5 bases). The V gene lost 4 bases and the J gene lost 5 bases, with 18 bases spanning the gap. CDR1 SGHTS and CDR2 YDEGEE come from the germline V gene. The CDR3 length is 15 residues. DNA for the CDR3: TGTGCCAGCAGCCCAGGGTCTCCACCCGGGGAGACCCAGTACTTC. This sequence encodes CASSPGSPPGETQYF.

J is TRBJ1-1 and V is TRBV18; tentative D call: TRBD1 (6 bases). The germline gives CDR1 KGHSH, CDR2 LQKENI. V gave up 3 bases and J gave up 1 base, with 12 bases separating them. The CDR3 totals 15 residues. This CDR3 reads CASSPPNRENTEAFF. The CDR3, as DNA: TGTGCCAGCTCACCCCCTAACAGGGAGAACACTGAAGCTTTCTTT.

The rearrangement joins TRBV27 to TRBJ2-7; 8 bases fit TRBD2. CDR1 MNHEY and CDR2 SMNVEV come from the germline V gene (reference sequence). Trimming cost V 6 bases and J 4 bases; bases outside gene matches: 11. This CDR3 is built from 15 residues. The CDR3: CASRKREPYEYEQYF. CDR3 bases: TGTGCCAGCAGAAAGCGGGAGCCTTACGAATACGAGCAGTACTTC.

The chain recombines TRBV5-6 with TRBJ2-5; D is unresolved. The closer fit of TRBJ2-7 to the DNA end suggests the J call may be wrong. This CDR3 is built from 13 residues. CDR1 is SGHDT, CDR2 YYEEEE, per germline. For the CDR3, the DNA is TGTGCCAGCAGCTTCCTAGTATCCGGCGAGCAGTACTTC. As protein: CASSFLVSGEQYF.

This chain links TRBV19 with TRBJ2-5; no clear D gene. The CDR3 extends over 13 amino acids. With 3 bases removed from V and 4 bases from J, the gap between germline ends came to 9 bases. Looked up from germline, CDR1 is LNHDA and CDR2 is SQIVND (reference sequence). The CDR3 sequence: CASSIHGPETQYF. Here the CDR3 DNA reads TGTGCCAGTAGTATTCACGGGCCAGAGACCCAGTACTTC. The entire variable domain, with the rest obtained from reference TRBV19 and TRBJ2-5, is as follows: DGGITQSPKYLFRKEGQNVTLSCEQNLNHDAMYWYRQDPGQGLRLIYYSQIVNDFQKGDIAEGYSVSREKKESFPLTVTSAQKNPTAFYLCASSIHGPETQYFGPGTRLLVL.

The V gene is TRBV5-1, the J gene TRBJ2-1, with no clear D. This CDR3 has 15 amino acids. Deletions cut 0 bases from V and 2 bases from J, with 9 bases between. Germline V gene sequence: CDR1 SGHRS, CDR2 YFSETQ. The CDR3 loop is CASSLEGIAYNEQFF. CDR3 DNA: TGCGCCAGCAGCTTGGAAGGGATCGCCTACAATGAGCAGTTCTTC.

The rearrangement joins TRBV5-1 to TRBJ2-2, with 9 bases fitting TRBD2. From germline, CDR1 is SGHRS and CDR2 YFSETQ. This CDR3 spans 15 amino acids. V trimming: 6 bases; J trimming: 1 base; junction bases outside the gene matches: 4. CDR3 bases: TGCGCCAGCAAGGTTAGCGGGAGGAACACCGGGGAGCTGTTTTTT. Translated, it gives CASKVSGRNTGELFF.

Worth noting for this clone: A junction boundary mismatches the germline segment, possibly from a read error. The same CDR3 can be traced to other DNA sequences in this sample. The chain employs TRBV6-1 and TRBJ2-3, with D possibly matching TRBD1 (6 bases). The CDR3 totals 13 residues. The germline gives CDR1 MNHNS, CDR2 SASEGT. DNA for the CDR3: TGTGCCAGCAGGGCCCCAGGGGTAGATACACAGTATTTT. Translation: CASRAPGVDTQYF.

The chain uses TRBV15 and TRBJ2-1; TRBD2 matches 8 bases. Per the germline V gene, CDR1 is LNHNV and CDR2 is YYDKDF (reference sequence). This CDR3 has 18 residues. J gave up 0 bases and V 0 bases, and 7 bases lay outside the gene matches. The CDR3 loop reads CATSRDQLAGSSYNEQFF. The CDR3, as DNA: TGTGCCACCAGCAGAGATCAGCTAGCGGGCAGCTCCTACAATGAGCAGTTCTTC.

This clone was found a few times. The rearrangement uses TRBV27 and TRBJ2-1; the match to TRBD2 covers 14 bases. The CDR3 is 16 residues long. J lost 9 bases, V lost 5 bases, and 9 bases had no gene match. Germline lookup yields CDR1 MNHEY and CDR2 SMNVEV (reference sequence). CDR3 residues: CASSPLTSGRAVEQFF. The CDR3 DNA reads as TGTGCCAGCAGTCCATTGACTAGCGGGAGGGCGGTTGAGCAGTTCTTC.

CDR3 coding DNA: TGTGCCAGCAGCCCGACTAGCGGGGGGTACAATGAGCAGTTCTTC. The encoded protein is CASSPTSGGYNEQFF. J is TRBJ2-1 and V is TRBV6-5; TRBD2 matches 13 bases. V lost 6 bases and J lost 4; bases outside the gene matches: 3. There are 15 residues in the CDR3. Germline values: CDR1 MNHEY, CDR2 SVGAGI.

The CDR3 region has the DNA TGTGCCAGCAGACAGGGTACGAACACTGAAGCTTTCTTT. Translating gives CASRQGTNTEAFF. This chain links TRBV2 with TRBJ1-1, with a tentative D call TRBD1 (6 bases). Germline V gene sequence: CDR1 SNHLY, CDR2 FYNNEI. The CDR3 loop spans 13 amino acids. V lost 6 bases, J lost 1 base, and 9 bases lay in between.